The 27 T cell receptor beta chains given below trace back to one sample, sequenced in a study of blood T cell repertoires in COVID-19. Using immunoSEQ multiplex PCR, the repertoire was profiled, and TCRdb retains in-frame clones only, with some absent. Among around 330,000 clones listed, around 88% were seen once. The source material was peripheral blood. The receptors were gathered from a woman aged 25 to 39 with COVID-19, enrolled during active disease.

This clone was found a few times. The chain is built from TRBV3-1 (or the pseudogene TRBV3-2) and TRBJ2-2, with TRBD1 matching over 9 bases. V gave up 0 bases and J gave up 3 bases; unmatched junction bases: 8. There are 18 residues in the CDR3. CDR1 and CDR2 from the germline V gene are LGHDT and YNNKEL (reference sequence). This chain's CDR3 is CASSQERFGTGYTGELFF. In DNA form, the CDR3 reads TGTGCCAGCAGCCAAGAAAGGTTCGGGACAGGGTACACCGGGGAGCTGTTTTTT.

V usage is TRBV10-3 and J usage is TRBJ1-4, with D maybe TRBD1 (5 bases). The germline gives CDR1 ENHRY, CDR2 SYGVKD. The CDR3 is made up of 14 amino acids. V was trimmed by 3 bases and J by 8 bases, leaving 13 bases between them. The CDR3 reads CAISERQGGEKLFF. The CDR3 DNA reads as TGTGCCATCAGTGAAAGGCAGGGCGGAGAAAAACTGTTTTTT.

The chain links TRBV28 to TRBJ1-6, with D uncertain. The V and J ends lost 3 bases and 8 bases respectively, with 11 bases between them. The CDR3 is 14 amino acids. Germline V gene lookup returns CDR1 MDHEN and CDR2 SYDVKM. CDR3 in amino acids: CASSFEGADSPLHF. Written as DNA, the CDR3 is TGTGCCAGCAGTTTCGAGGGAGCGGATTCACCCCTCCACTTT.

This clone was counted between two and nine times. This chain connects TRBV7-9 to TRBJ2-5; the match to TRBD2 covers 8 bases. With 2 bases clipped from V and 3 bases from J, the junction kept 2 bases outside the gene matches. CDR3 length equals 14 residues. Germline V gives CDR1 SEHNR, CDR2 FQNEAQ (reference sequence). DNA of the CDR3: TGTGCCAGCAGCTTAAAAGCGGGAGAAGAGACCCAGTACTTC. It codes for CASSLKAGEETQYF.

The chain carries TRBV30 and TRBJ1-2, with D tentatively TRBD1 (6 bases). The CDR3 sequence is 12 residues long. Deletions cut 1 base from V and 6 bases from J, with 9 bases between. The V gene's germline CDR1 is GTSNPN and CDR2 SVGIG (reference sequence). CDR3 region: CAWSDRDDGYTF. CDR3 DNA sequence: TGTGCCTGGAGTGACAGGGACGATGGCTACACCTTC.

The chain carries TRBV9 and TRBJ2-6, with D perhaps matching TRBD1 (6 bases). With 3 bases removed from V and 9 bases from J, the gap between germline ends came to 13 bases. Germline loops: CDR1 SGDLS, CDR2 YYNGEE. There are 14 residues in the CDR3. Here the CDR3 reads CASSARTALNVLTF. The CDR3 nucleotides read TGTGCCAGCAGCGCAAGGACAGCCCTCAACGTCCTGACTTTC.

The V and J genes are TRBV4-2 and TRBJ2-6; 8 bases line up with TRBD2. The CDR3 extends over 18 amino acids. Per germline, CDR1 LGHNA and CDR2 YNFKEQ. V dropped 6 bases and J dropped 2; count of bases not matched to a gene: 12. The CDR3 protein is CASSPSNRGGAGANVLTF. DNA for the CDR3: TGTGCCAGCAGTCCAAGTAACCGGGGGGGCGCTGGGGCCAACGTCCTGACTTTC.

This clone was observed a handful of times. CDR3 nucleotides: TGTGCCAGCAGTGAAGCAGCAGGGGGCGGAGAGCCCCAGCATTTT. Translating it yields CASSEAAGGGEPQHF. V usage is TRBV6-1 and J usage is TRBJ1-5, with 8 bases lining up with TRBD1. The germline CDR1 and CDR2 sequences are MNHNS and SASEGT. There are 15 residues in the CDR3. V was pared by 0 bases and J by 8 bases, with 6 bases of the junction left unmatched.

The V gene is TRBV7-5, the J gene TRBJ2-3; the table's D call of TRBD1 was not tested on the DNA. TRBV7-5 is described as a pseudogene. This CDR3 contains 14 residues. The CDR3: CVRSLHQGTDTQYF. CDR3 in DNA: TGTGTCAGAAGCCTTCATCAGGGCACAGATACGCAGTATTTT.

This clone occurred once. This chain connects TRBV27 to TRBJ1-2; weak D call: TRBD1 (6 bases). The V and J ends lost 5 bases and 4 bases respectively, with 20 bases between them. The V gene's germline CDR1 is MNHEY and CDR2 SMNVEV (reference sequence). This CDR3 spans 16 amino acids. The CDR3 nucleotides read TGTGCCAGCAGTCTCCGACGGACGGGGGGGGCCTATGGCTACACCTTC. It codes for CASSLRRTGGAYGYTF.

The rearrangement uses TRBV2 and TRBJ2-1; 12 bases map to TRBD2. The germline gives CDR1 SNHLY, CDR2 FYNNEI. The CDR3 has 13 amino acids. The V and J ends lost 6 bases and 9 bases, in that order; junction bases with no gene match: 3. In DNA form, the CDR3 reads TGTGCCAGCAGGACTAGCGGGGGTGTTGAGCAGTTCTTC. Its translation: CASRTSGGVEQFF.

The chain has TRBV28 and TRBJ1-3; no clear D. Germline values: CDR1 MDHEN, CDR2 SYDVKM. This CDR3 is built from 15 residues. Trimming stripped 4 bases from V and 2 bases from J, with 12 bases between. Written as DNA, the CDR3 is TGTGCCAGCAGTTCCCCAGCGGCGCCTGGAAACACCATATATTTT. This encodes CASSSPAAPGNTIYF.

The CDR3 is CASSASGFSGNTIYF. As DNA, the CDR3 is TGTGCCAGCAGCGCTTCGGGATTCTCTGGAAACACCATATATTTT. This chain joins TRBV9 and TRBJ1-3; no clear D gene. This CDR3 is 15 amino acids long. Germline assignment: CDR1 SGDLS and CDR2 YYNGEE. With 3 bases removed from V and 0 bases from J, the gap between germline ends came to 10 bases.

The rearrangement joins TRBV11-2 to TRBJ2-1; 10 nucleotides match TRBD2. J lost 2 bases, V lost 5 bases, and 3 bases had no gene match. The germline CDR1 and CDR2 sequences are SGHAT and FQNNGV. The CDR3 contains 15 residues. Written as DNA, the CDR3 is TGTGCCAGCAGCCCTACTAGCGGGACCTACAATGAGCAGTTCTTC. Translating gives CASSPTSGTYNEQFF.

The CDR3 is CASSQPGRGGYGYTF. The CDR3 DNA follows: TGTGCCAGCAGTCAACCCGGAAGGGGCGGCTATGGCTACACCTTC. The V gene is TRBV6-5, the J gene TRBJ1-2, with D tentatively TRBD1 (5 bases). CDR3 length: 15 amino acids. Trimming took 5 bases from V and 4 from J, leaving 17 bases between them. In germline, CDR1 is MNHEY, CDR2 SVGAGI.

This chain connects TRBV13 to TRBJ1-1, with D tentatively TRBD1 (6 bases). CDR3 size: 15 residues. Trimming shortened V by 1 base and J by 3 bases, and 12 bases separated the two germline ends. Germline loops: CDR1 PRHDT, CDR2 FYEKMQ (reference sequence). This CDR3 is CASSLAGGADTEAFF. The CDR3 DNA is TGTGCCAGCAGCTTAGCTGGGGGCGCTGACACTGAAGCTTTCTTT.

The V gene is TRBV30, the J gene TRBJ1-6; D may be TRBD1 (6 bases). Germline V gene data show CDR1 as GTSNPN and CDR2 as SVGIG (reference sequence). The germline V and J ends were trimmed by 6 bases and 9 bases, with 21 bases remaining between them. CDR3 length: 15 residues. CDR3 region: CACPWGPGSSSPLHF. CDR3 in DNA: TGTGCCTGCCCGTGGGGGCCCGGCTCGAGTTCACCCCTCCACTTT. Combining the CDR3 with reference TRBV30 and TRBJ1-6 gives the whole variable domain SQTIHQWPATLVQPVGSPLSLECTVEGTSNPNLYWYRQAAGRGLQLLFYSVGIGQISSEVPQNLSASRPQDRQFILSSKKLLLSDSGFYLCACPWGPGSSSPLHFGNGTRLTVT.

The chain couples TRBV11-3 to TRBJ1-1, with D maybe TRBD1 (5 bases). The CDR3 has 15 amino acids. CDR1 is SGHNT, CDR2 YENEEA, per germline. Trimming cost V 3 bases and J 6 bases, with 17 bases left between them. The CDR3 loop reads CASSFLHGQDAEAFF. For the CDR3, the DNA is TGTGCCAGCAGCTTCCTCCATGGACAAGACGCTGAAGCTTTCTTT. Full variable domain (missing parts from reference TRBV11-3 and TRBJ1-1): EAGVVQSPRYKIIEKKQPVAFWCNPISGHNTLYWYLQNLGQGPELLIRYENEEAVDDSQLPKDRFSAERLKGVDSTLKIQPAELGDSAVYLCASSFLHGQDAEAFFGQGTRLTVV.

The CDR3 DNA reads as TGTGCCAGCAGTCCGGTGGTGTCGGGGGCCAACGTCCTGACTTTC. Amino acids: CASSPVVSGANVLTF. The chain combines TRBV6-5 with TRBJ2-6; D uncertain. The germline gives CDR1 MNHEY, CDR2 SVGAGI. CDR3 size: 15 residues. V dropped 5 bases and J dropped 4 bases, with 12 bases sitting between them.

This clone was detected once. The chain uses TRBV3-1 (or the pseudogene TRBV3-2) and TRBJ2-7, with TRBD1 matching over 8 bases. The V and J ends lost 5 bases and 10 bases, in that order; junction bases with no gene match: 7. This CDR3 spans 12 amino acids. CDR1 is LGHDT, CDR2 YNNKEL, per germline (reference sequence). In DNA, the CDR3 is TGTGCCAGCAGCTCCCCCGGACAGGGTCAGTACTTC. Amino acid sequence: CASSSPGQGQYF.

This sequence joins TRBV4-3 and TRBJ1-1; D gene ambiguous. Trimming removed 1 base at V and 5 bases at J, with 8 bases between. The CDR3 extends over 13 amino acids. CDR1 and CDR2 from the germline V gene are LGHNA and YSLEER. The CDR3, as DNA: TGCGCCAGCAGCCAAGGCTGGGAGACTGAAGCTTTCTTT. Translated, it gives CASSQGWETEAFF.

The chain couples TRBV2 to TRBJ1-5; possibly TRBD1 for D (6 bases). The V and J ends lost 6 bases and 0 bases respectively, with 12 bases between them. This CDR3 comprises 15 residues. The germline V gene encodes CDR1 SNHLY and CDR2 FYNNEI. The CDR3 bases are TGTGCCAGCAGCAGCAGGGGAAATAGCAATCAGCCCCAGCATTTT. Its translation is CASSSRGNSNQPQHF.

V usage is TRBV6-2 or TRBV6-3 and J usage is TRBJ2-3; TRBD2 is a possible D gene (6 bases). Trimming left V 5 bases short and J 2 bases short, with 11 bases between. The germline CDR1 and CDR2 sequences are MNHEY and SVGEGT. The CDR3 totals 14 residues. In DNA form, the CDR3 reads TGTGCCAGCAGTCGTAGCGGAAACACAGATACGCAGTATTTT. It specifies CASSRSGNTDTQYF.

The chain employs TRBV19 and TRBJ2-1; D perhaps matches TRBD1 (7 bases). V was cut by 3 bases and J by 10 bases, with 16 bases left in between. The CDR3 contains 14 residues. Germline V gene data show CDR1 as LNHDA and CDR2 as SQIVND (reference sequence). The CDR3 nucleotides are TGTGCCAGTAGTATGGGACAGTGGAGGGGGGAGCAGTTCTTC. Translated: CASSMGQWRGEQFF.

The V call is TRBV19, the J call TRBJ2-7; 9 bases are a match to TRBD1. With V trimmed by 3 bases and J by 3 bases, 6 bases remained unmatched. Germline V gene sequence: CDR1 LNHDA, CDR2 SQIVND (reference sequence). The length of the CDR3 is 15 residues. The CDR3 here is CASSMGTGIDYEQYF. DNA of the CDR3: TGTGCCAGTAGTATGGGGACAGGGATAGACTACGAGCAGTACTTC.

The V gene is TRBV10-1, the J gene TRBJ2-5; 9 nucleotides agree with TRBD1. Germline V gene lookup returns CDR1 WNHNN and CDR2 SYGVQD (reference sequence). The ends lost 3 bases at V and 6 bases at J; junction bases unmatched: 8. The CDR3 sequence is 15 residues long. The CDR3 loop is CASSETGTGFKTQYF. Written as DNA, the CDR3 is TGCGCCAGCAGTGAAACCGGGACAGGGTTTAAGACCCAGTACTTC.

V is TRBV19 and J is TRBJ2-2; D not certain. Germline lookup yields CDR1 LNHDA and CDR2 SQIVND (reference sequence). Trimming removed 8 bases at V and 2 bases at J, with 12 bases between. This CDR3 is built from 14 residues. The CDR3 DNA is TGTGCCAGTTACGAATACTCTAACACCGGGGAGCTGTTTTTT. Translating it yields CASYEYSNTGELFF.